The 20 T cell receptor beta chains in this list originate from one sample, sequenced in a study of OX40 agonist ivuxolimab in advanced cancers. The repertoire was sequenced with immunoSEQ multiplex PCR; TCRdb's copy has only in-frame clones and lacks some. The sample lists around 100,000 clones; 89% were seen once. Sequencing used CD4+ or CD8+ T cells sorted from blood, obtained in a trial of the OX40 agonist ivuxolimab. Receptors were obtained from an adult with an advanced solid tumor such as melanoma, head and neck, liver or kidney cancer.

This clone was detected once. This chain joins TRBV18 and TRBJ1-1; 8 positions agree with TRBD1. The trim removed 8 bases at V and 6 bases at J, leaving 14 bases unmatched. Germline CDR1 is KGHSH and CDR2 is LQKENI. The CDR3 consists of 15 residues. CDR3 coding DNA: TGTGCCAGCCAAATCAAAGGACAGGGATGGTCTGAAGCTTTCTTT. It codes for CASQIKGQGWSEAFF.

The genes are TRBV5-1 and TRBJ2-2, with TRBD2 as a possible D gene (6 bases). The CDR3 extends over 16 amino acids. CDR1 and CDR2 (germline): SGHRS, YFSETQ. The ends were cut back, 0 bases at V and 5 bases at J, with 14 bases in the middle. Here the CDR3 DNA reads TGCGCCAGCAGCTTGGTTCGGGGGATCGGTACCGGGGAGCTGTTTTTT. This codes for CASSLVRGIGTGELFF.

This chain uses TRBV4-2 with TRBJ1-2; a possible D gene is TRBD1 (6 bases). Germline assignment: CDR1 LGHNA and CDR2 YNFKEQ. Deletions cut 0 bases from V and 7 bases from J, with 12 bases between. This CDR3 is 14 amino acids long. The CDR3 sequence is CASSQEGTLLGYTF. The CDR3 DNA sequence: TGTGCCAGCAGCCAAGAAGGGACACTCCTTGGCTACACCTTC.

In DNA form, the CDR3 reads TGCGCCAGCAGCGCCTTGGGAACCCAGCCCCAGCATTTT. It encodes CASSALGTQPQHF. The V and J genes are TRBV5-1 and TRBJ1-5; D not resolved. The germline gives CDR1 SGHRS, CDR2 YFSETQ. The CDR3 covers 13 residues. Trimming left V 4 bases short and J 7 bases short, with 12 bases between.

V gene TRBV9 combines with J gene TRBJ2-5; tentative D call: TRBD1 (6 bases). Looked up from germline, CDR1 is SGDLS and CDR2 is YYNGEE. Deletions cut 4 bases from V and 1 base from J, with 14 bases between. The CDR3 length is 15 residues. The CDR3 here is CASSSFGQSQETQYF. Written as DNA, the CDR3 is TGTGCCAGCAGCTCCTTTGGACAGAGCCAAGAGACCCAGTACTTC.

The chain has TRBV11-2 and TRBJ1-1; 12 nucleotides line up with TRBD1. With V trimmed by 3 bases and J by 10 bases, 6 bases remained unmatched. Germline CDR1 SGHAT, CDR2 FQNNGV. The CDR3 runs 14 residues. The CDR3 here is CASSFGTGGQGAFF. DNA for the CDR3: TGTGCCAGCAGCTTCGGGACAGGGGGCCAAGGAGCTTTCTTT. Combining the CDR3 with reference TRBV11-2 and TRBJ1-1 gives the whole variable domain EAGVAQSPRYKIIEKRQSVAFWCNPISGHATLYWYQQILGQGPKLLIQFQNNGVVDDSQLPKDRFSAERLKGVDSTLKIQPAKLEDSAVYLCASSFGTGGQGAFFGQGTRLTVV.

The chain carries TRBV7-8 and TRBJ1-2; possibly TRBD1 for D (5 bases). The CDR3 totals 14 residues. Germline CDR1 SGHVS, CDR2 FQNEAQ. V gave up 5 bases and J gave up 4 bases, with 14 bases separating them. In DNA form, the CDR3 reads TGTGCCAGCAGCAGTGACAGCAACTCCTATGGCTACACCTTC. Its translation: CASSSDSNSYGYTF.

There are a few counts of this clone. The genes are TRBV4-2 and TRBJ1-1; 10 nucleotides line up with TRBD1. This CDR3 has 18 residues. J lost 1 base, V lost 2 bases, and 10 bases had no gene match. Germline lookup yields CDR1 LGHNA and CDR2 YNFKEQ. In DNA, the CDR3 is TGTGCCAGCAGCCAACCTACCGGGACAGGGGTCAGGAACACTGAAGCTTTCTTT. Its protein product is CASSQPTGTGVRNTEAFF.

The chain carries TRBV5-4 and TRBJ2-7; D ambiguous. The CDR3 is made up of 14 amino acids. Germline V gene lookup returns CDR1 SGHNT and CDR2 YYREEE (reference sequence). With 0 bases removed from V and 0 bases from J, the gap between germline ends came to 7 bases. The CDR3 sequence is CASSLAVGSYEQYF. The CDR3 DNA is TGTGCCAGCAGCTTGGCCGTAGGCTCCTACGAGCAGTACTTC.

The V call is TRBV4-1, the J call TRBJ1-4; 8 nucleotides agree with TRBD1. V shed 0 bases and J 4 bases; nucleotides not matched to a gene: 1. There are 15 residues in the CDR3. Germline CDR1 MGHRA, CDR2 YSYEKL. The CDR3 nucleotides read TGCGCCAGCAGCCAAGAGGACAGGGATAATGAAAAACTGTTTTTT. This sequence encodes CASSQEDRDNEKLFF.

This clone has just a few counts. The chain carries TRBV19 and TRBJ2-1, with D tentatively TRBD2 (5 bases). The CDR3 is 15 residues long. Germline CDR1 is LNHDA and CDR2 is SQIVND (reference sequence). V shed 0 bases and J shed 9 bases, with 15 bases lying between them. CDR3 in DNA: TGTGCCAGTAGTATAGATCGGGGAATTAGAACTGAGCAGTTCTTC. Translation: CASSIDRGIRTEQFF. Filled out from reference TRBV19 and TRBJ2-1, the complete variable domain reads DGGITQSPKYLFRKEGQNVTLSCEQNLNHDAMYWYRQDPGQGLRLIYYSQIVNDFQKGDIAEGYSVSREKKESFPLTVTSAQKNPTAFYLCASSIDRGIRTEQFFGPGTRLTVL.

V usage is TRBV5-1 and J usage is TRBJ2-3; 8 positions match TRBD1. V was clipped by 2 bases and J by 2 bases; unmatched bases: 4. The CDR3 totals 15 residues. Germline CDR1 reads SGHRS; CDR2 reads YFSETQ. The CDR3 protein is CASSLDRGITDTQYF. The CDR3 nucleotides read TGCGCCAGCAGCTTAGACAGGGGAATCACAGATACGCAGTATTTT.

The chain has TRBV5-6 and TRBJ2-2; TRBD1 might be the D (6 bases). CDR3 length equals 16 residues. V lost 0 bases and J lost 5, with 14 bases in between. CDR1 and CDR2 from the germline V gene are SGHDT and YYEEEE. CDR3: CASSLVAGARTGELFF. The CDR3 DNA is TGTGCCAGCAGCTTGGTGGCAGGGGCTCGAACCGGGGAGCTGTTTTTT.

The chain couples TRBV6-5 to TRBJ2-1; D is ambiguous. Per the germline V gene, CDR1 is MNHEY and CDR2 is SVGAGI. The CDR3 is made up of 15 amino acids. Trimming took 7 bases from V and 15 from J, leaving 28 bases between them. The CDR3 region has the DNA TGTGCCAGCACTAACCACGGAGCAGATAACCCATCGGGGTTCTTC. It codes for CASTNHGADNPSGFF.

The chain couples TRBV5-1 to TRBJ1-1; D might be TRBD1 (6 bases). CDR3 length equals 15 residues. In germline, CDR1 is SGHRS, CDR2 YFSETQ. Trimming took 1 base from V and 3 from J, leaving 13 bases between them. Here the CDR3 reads CASSLLGARDTEAFF. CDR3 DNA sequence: TGCGCCAGCAGCTTGCTGGGGGCGCGGGACACTGAAGCTTTCTTT.

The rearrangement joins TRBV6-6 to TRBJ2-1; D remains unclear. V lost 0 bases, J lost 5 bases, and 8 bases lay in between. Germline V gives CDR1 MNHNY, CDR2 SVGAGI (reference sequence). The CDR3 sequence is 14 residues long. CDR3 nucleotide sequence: TGTGCCAGCAGTTACTCGGGTCAAAACAATGAGCAGTTCTTC. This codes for CASSYSGQNNEQFF.

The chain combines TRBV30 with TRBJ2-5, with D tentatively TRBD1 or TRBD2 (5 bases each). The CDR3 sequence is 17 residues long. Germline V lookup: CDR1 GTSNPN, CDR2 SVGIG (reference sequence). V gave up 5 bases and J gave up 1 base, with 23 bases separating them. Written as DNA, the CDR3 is TGTGCCTGGGGGGACCCGTTGAGGGCATTCTTCCAAGAGACCCAGTACTTC. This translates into CAWGDPLRAFFQETQYF.

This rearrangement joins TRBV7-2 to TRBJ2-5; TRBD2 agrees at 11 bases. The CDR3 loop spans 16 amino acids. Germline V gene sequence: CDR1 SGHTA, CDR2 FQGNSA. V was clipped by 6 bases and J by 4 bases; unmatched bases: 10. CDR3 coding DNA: TGTGCCAGCAGTATAGCGGCTAGCGGGGGGAGAGAGACCCAGTACTTC. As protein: CASSIAASGGRETQYF.

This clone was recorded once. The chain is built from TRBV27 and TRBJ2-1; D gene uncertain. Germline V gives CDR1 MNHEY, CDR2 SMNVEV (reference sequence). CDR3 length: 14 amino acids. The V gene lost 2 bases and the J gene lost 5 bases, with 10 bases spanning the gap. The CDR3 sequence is CASSLRSLDNEQFF. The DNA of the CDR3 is TGTGCCAGCAGTTTACGGTCTCTGGACAATGAGCAGTTCTTC.

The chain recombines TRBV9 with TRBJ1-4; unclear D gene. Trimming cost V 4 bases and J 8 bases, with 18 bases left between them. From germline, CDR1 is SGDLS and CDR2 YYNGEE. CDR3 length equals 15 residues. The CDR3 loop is CASSPLPGVGEKLFF. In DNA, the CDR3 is TGTGCCAGCAGCCCCCTCCCGGGCGTCGGGGAAAAACTGTTTTTT. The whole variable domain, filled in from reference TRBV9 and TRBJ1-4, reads DSGVTQTPKHLITATGQRVTLRCSPRSGDLSVYWYQQSLDQGLQFLIQYYNGEERAKGNILERFSAQQFPDLHSELNLSSLELGDSALYFCASSPLPGVGEKLFFGSGTQLSVL.